This record covers a single TCR beta chain. What it recognizes is unknown. The V end was cut by 10 bases, the J end by 6 bases, with 18 bases between. The CDR3 has 14 amino acids. Germline V lookup: CDR1 MNHNS, CDR2 SASEGT. The sample originates from a study of cytomegalovirus exposure and HLA in healthy donors. Study-wide findings and caveats: Later analysis demonstrated an association between a missense DCLRE1C variant and TCR beta V- and J-gene trimming. It emerged from a later analysis that several of the most significant clusters appeared to be linked to common viral pathogens. There were some public TCRs occurring in many donors, but most TCR sequences were rare.

These donors, healthy bone marrow donors, were studied. The PCR used 60 Vbeta and 13 Jbeta primers. The data were produced by immunoSEQ multiplex PCR, yet TCRdb's version contains in-frame clones alone and is incomplete. The data show about 130,000 clones, 70% to 75% seen once. Sequenced sample: PBMCs. J is TRBJ2-2 and V is TRBV6-1; TRBD1 or TRBD2 may be the D gene (6 bases each). This TCR derives from a male donor in good health and CMV-seronegative. Here the CDR3 reads CATRGLGGAGELFF. Here the CDR3 DNA reads TGTGCCACCAGGGGCTTAGGAGGGGCCGGGGAGCTGTTTTTT.